This T cell receptor beta chain was sequenced for a study of blood T cell repertoires in COVID-19. Study information: T cells, B-cell-depleted T cells, or PBMCs provided the cDNA or gDNA that served as material.

Per the germline V gene, CDR1 is SGHDT and CDR2 is YYEEEE. Trimming left V 0 bases short and J 3 bases short, with 12 bases between. The CDR3 covers 15 residues. TCRdb's table, derived via immunoSEQ multiplex PCR, lists solely in-frame clones and lacks some. The repertoire holds approximately 56,000 clones, around four fifths seen once, with 6.5% to 8.5% in the top ten. The chain has TRBV5-6 and TRBJ2-5; D not certain. This sequence was found in an older man with active COVID-19. Sequenced sample: peripheral blood. CDR3 nucleotides: TGTGCCAGCAGCTTGGGGCTCCGTACCGAAGAGACCCAGTACTTC. The encoded protein is CASSLGLRTEETQYF.